These 16 T cell receptor beta chains originate from one sample sequenced in a study of T cells after yellow fever vaccination. TCRdb independently ran MiXCR on the 5' RACE reads; one entry per CDR3 protein. The table has over 300,000 distinct CDR3 sequences, around 7% seen once. Here the sequenced sample was PBMCs, taken about 49 days after the first yellow fever vaccination. Every receptor here comes from a man between 18 and 35 years old who received the YFV17D yellow fever vaccine.

The chain recombines TRBV7-9 with TRBJ2-7; D is undetermined. CDR1 is SEHNR, CDR2 FQNEAQ, per germline (reference sequence). V lost 5 bases to trimming and J lost 4 bases, with 15 bases between them. This CDR3 has 14 amino acids. CDR3 DNA sequence: TGTGCCAGCAGCAAAGAGATGGGGATATACGAGCAGTACGTC. The encoded protein is CASSKEMGIYEQYV.

The chain combines TRBV5-1 with TRBJ2-1, with D unresolved. The CDR3 is 14 amino acids. Trimming took off 2 bases at V and 10 bases at J, with 16 bases between the two ends. Germline lookup yields CDR1 SGHRS and CDR2 YFSETQ. CDR3 loop: CASSFGLPMKEQFF. Here the CDR3 DNA reads TGCGCCAGCAGCTTCGGCCTACCTATGAAAGAGCAGTTCTTC.

This clonotype was seen repeatedly, ten times or more. The chain has TRBV4-3 and TRBJ2-1; D assignment may be TRBD1 or TRBD2 (5 bases each). CDR1 and CDR2 from the germline V gene are LGHNA and YSLEER. The CDR3 has 16 residues. The V end lost 1 base, the J end lost 8 bases, and 18 bases lay between the germline ends. The CDR3 protein is CASSQGTQGTLYEQFF. The CDR3 DNA reads as TGCGCCAGCAGCCAAGGGACTCAGGGTACTCTCTATGAGCAGTTCTTC.

This clonotype was picked up many times. The chain uses TRBV27 and TRBJ2-3; D possibly corresponds to TRBD2 (6 bases). The CDR3 extends over 14 amino acids. Deletions cut 8 bases from V and 2 bases from J, with 14 bases between. Germline V gives CDR1 MNHEY, CDR2 SMNVEV (reference sequence). CDR3 coding DNA: TGTGCCAGCTCCACTAGCCGGATCACAGATACGCAGTATTTT. It is translated as CASSTSRITDTQYF.

This clonotype was seen only a few times. The chain recombines TRBV20-1 with TRBJ1-1; TRBD1 might be the D (6 bases). The CDR3 runs to 17 residues. V dropped 2 bases and J dropped 3 bases, with 22 bases sitting between them. Germline loops: CDR1 DFQATT, CDR2 SNEGSKA (reference sequence). The DNA for the CDR3 is TGCAGTGCTAGACCCTCCGCGGGGGGGCGAACCTACACTGAAGCTTTCTTT. It specifies CSARPSAGGRTYTEAFF.

V gene TRBV5-1 combines with J gene TRBJ1-5; 10 bases line up with TRBD1. V was clipped by 2 bases and J by 7 bases; unmatched bases: 6. This CDR3 is 15 amino acids long. The germline CDR1 and CDR2 sequences are SGHRS and YFSETQ. This CDR3 is CASSFGTGAGQPQHF. For the CDR3, the DNA is TGCGCCAGCAGCTTCGGGACAGGGGCAGGACAGCCCCAGCATTTT.

This clonotype was detected a few times. The gene calls are TRBV12-3 or TRBV12-4 and TRBJ2-7, with a possible D match to TRBD1 (8 bases). With 2 bases removed from V and 3 bases from J, the gap between germline ends came to 20 bases. The CDR3 has 17 residues. The CDR3: CASSLFVGGGQVYEQYF. The CDR3, as DNA: TGTGCCAGCAGTTTATTTGTTGGGGGGGGACAGGTCTACGAGCAGTACTTC.

This chain joins TRBV5-4 and TRBJ2-5; D not certain. In germline, CDR1 is SGHNT, CDR2 YYREEE (reference sequence). Deletions cut 1 base from V and 5 bases from J, with 12 bases between. This CDR3 contains 14 residues. This CDR3 is CASSLTVRPETQYF. In DNA, the CDR3 is TGTGCCAGCAGCTTGACCGTGCGGCCGGAGACCCAGTACTTC. Full variable domain (rest looked up from reference TRBV5-4 and TRBJ2-5): ETGVTQSPTHLIKTRGQQVTLRCSSQSGHNTVSWYQQALGQGPQFIFQYYREEENGRGNFPPRFSGLQFPNYSSELNVNALELDDSALYLCASSLTVRPETQYFGPGTRLLVL.

The table lists this clonotype with a few counts. The chain employs TRBV4-1 and TRBJ2-5, with D perhaps TRBD2 (6 bases). Germline V lookup: CDR1 MGHRA, CDR2 YSYEKL. V was cut by 8 bases and J by 4 bases, with 17 bases left in between. CDR3 length: 14 residues. The CDR3 DNA follows: TGCGCCAGCGGGCAAGTAGCGGTTCTAGAGACCCAGTACTTC. Residues: CASGQVAVLETQYF.

This clonotype appeared many times. V usage is TRBV20-1 and J usage is TRBJ1-1; D is undetermined. CDR3 size: 14 residues. The ends were cut back, 4 bases at V and 5 bases at J, with 17 bases in the middle. Germline V gene data show CDR1 as DFQATT and CDR2 as SNEGSKA (reference sequence). In DNA, the CDR3 is TGCAGTGCTACGTTGGGCCCCGGCCGGACTGAAGCTTTCTTT. Protein sequence: CSATLGPGRTEAFF.

This clonotype was detected only a few times. The chain joins TRBV4-1 to TRBJ1-1; D not resolved. CDR1 and CDR2 from the germline V gene are MGHRA and YSYEKL. Trimming shortened V by 0 bases and J by 7 bases, and 12 bases separated the two germline ends. CDR3 size: 14 residues. The chain's CDR3 is CASSQDGRQDEAFF. CDR3 nucleotides: TGCGCCAGCAGCCAAGATGGCAGGCAGGATGAAGCTTTCTTT.

At least ten counts were recorded for this clonotype. The CDR3 loop is CASSLITGGFSTDTQYF. CDR3 DNA: TGCGCCAGCAGCTTGATAACAGGGGGATTTAGCACAGATACGCAGTATTTT. V is TRBV5-1 and J is TRBJ2-3; 8 nucleotides line up with TRBD1. Germline-derived CDR1 and CDR2 are SGHRS and YFSETQ. The CDR3 has 17 residues. V lost 1 base, J lost 0 bases, and 7 bases stayed unmatched.

V is TRBV3-1 and J is TRBJ2-7, with D perhaps matching TRBD1 or TRBD2 (6 bases each). This CDR3 spans 15 amino acids. Trimming removed 0 bases from V and 7 bases from J, with 16 bases in between. CDR1 is LGHDT and CDR2 is YNNKEL in the germline V gene (reference sequence). The CDR3 bases are TGTGCCAGCAGCCAAGATCCGGGGGCGCGCCGGGAGCAGTACGTC. It is translated as CASSQDPGARREQYV.

The chain combines TRBV5-4 with TRBJ2-3, with unresolved D. The length of the CDR3 is 12 residues. V was trimmed by 5 bases and J by 1 base, leaving 5 bases between them. Germline V gene data show CDR1 as SGHNT and CDR2 as YYREEE (reference sequence). The CDR3 here is CASRVGTDTQYF. Here the CDR3 DNA reads TGTGCCAGCAGGGTCGGCACAGATACGCAGTATTTT. The variable domain in full, with the rest retrieved from reference TRBV5-4 and TRBJ2-3, is ETGVTQSPTHLIKTRGQQVTLRCSSQSGHNTVSWYQQALGQGPQFIFQYYREEENGRGNFPPRFSGLQFPNYSSELNVNALELDDSALYLCASRVGTDTQYFGPGTRLTVL.

There are many counts of this clonotype. V usage is TRBV25-1 and J usage is TRBJ2-3; no clear D gene. Trimming removed 2 bases at V and 2 bases at J, with 5 bases between. The CDR3 is 13 amino acids. From germline, CDR1 is MGHDK and CDR2 SYGVNS. This chain's CDR3 is CASSEGFTDTQYF. The CDR3 region has the DNA TGTGCCAGCAGTGAAGGGTTCACAGATACGCAGTATTTT. The full variable domain, completed using reference TRBV25-1 and TRBJ2-3, is EADIYQTPRYLVIGTGKKITLECSQTMGHDKMYWYQQDPGMELHLIHYSYGVNSTEKGDLSSESTVSRIRTEHFPLTLESARPSHTSQYLCASSEGFTDTQYFGPGTRLTVL.

This clonotype was observed many times. The chain couples TRBV7-2 to TRBJ1-1, with D perhaps TRBD1 (5 bases). V was shortened by 5 bases and J by 0 bases, with 13 bases between the two germline ends. Looked up from germline, CDR1 is SGHTA and CDR2 is FQGNSA. The CDR3 sequence is 15 residues long. Written as DNA, the CDR3 is TGTGCCAGCAGCCCTCAGGGTCGGGTGAACACTGAAGCTTTCTTT. Protein sequence: CASSPQGRVNTEAFF. Supplemented by reference TRBV7-2 and TRBJ1-1, the full variable domain reads GAGVSQSPSNKVTEKGKDVELRCDPISGHTALYWYRQSLGQGLEFLIYFQGNSAPDKSGLPSDRFSAERTGGSVSTLTIQRTQQEDSAVYLCASSPQGRVNTEAFFGQGTRLTVV.